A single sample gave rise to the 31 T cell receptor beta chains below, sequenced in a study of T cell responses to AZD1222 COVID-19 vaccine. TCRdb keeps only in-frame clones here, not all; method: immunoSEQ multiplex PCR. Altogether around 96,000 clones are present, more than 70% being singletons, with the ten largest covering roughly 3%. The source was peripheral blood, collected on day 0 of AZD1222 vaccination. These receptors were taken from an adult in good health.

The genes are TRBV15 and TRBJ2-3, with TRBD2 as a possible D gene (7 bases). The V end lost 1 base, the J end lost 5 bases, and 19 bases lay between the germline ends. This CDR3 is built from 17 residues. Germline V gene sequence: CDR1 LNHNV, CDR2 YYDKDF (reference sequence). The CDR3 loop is CATSRGVLGGAGDTQYF. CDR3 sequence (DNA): TGTGCCACCAGCAGAGGAGTTTTAGGGGGGGCTGGAGATACGCAGTATTTT.

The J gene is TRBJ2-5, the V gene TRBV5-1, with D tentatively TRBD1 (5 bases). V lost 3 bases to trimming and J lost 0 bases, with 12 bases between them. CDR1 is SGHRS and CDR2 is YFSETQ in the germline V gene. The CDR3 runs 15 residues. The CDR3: CASSYMPTDQETQYF. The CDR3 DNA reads TGCGCCAGCAGCTATATGCCGACAGACCAAGAGACCCAGTACTTC. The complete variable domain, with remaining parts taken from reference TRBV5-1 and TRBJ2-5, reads KAGVTQTPRYLIKTRGQQVTLSCSPISGHRSVSWYQQTPGQGLQFLFEYFSETQRNKGNFPGRFSGRQFSNSRSEMNVSTLELGDSALYLCASSYMPTDQETQYFGPGTRLLVL.

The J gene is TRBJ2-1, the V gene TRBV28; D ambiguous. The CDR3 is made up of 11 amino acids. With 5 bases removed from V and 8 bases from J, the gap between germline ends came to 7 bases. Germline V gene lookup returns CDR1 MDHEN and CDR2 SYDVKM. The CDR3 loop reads CASSGRYEQFF. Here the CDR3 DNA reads TGTGCCAGCAGTGGAAGATATGAGCAGTTCTTC.

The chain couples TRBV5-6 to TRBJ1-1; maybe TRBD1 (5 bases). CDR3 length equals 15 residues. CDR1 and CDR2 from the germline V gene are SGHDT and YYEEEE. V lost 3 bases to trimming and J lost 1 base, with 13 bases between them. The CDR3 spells CASSWTLGGNTEAFF. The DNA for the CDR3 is TGTGCCAGCAGCTGGACACTGGGCGGGAACACTGAAGCTTTCTTT.

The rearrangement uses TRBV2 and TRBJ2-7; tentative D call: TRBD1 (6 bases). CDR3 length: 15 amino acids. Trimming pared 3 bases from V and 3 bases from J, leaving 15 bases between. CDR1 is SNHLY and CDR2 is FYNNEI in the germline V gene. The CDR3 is CASSEIPGQDYEQYF. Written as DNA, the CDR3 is TGTGCCAGCAGTGAGATCCCGGGACAAGACTACGAGCAGTACTTC. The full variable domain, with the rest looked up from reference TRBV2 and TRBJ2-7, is EPEVTQTPSHQVTQMGQEVILRCVPISNHLYFYWYRQILGQKVEFLVSFYNNEISEKSEIFDDQFSVERPDGSNFTLKIRSTKLEDSAMYFCASSEIPGQDYEQYFGPGTRLTVT.

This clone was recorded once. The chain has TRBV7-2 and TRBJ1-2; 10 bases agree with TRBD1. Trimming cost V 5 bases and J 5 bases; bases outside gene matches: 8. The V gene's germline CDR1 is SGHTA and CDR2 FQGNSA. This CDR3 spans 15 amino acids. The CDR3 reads CASSPGTGVGYGYTF. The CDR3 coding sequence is TGTGCCAGCAGCCCCGGGACAGGGGTAGGGTATGGCTACACCTTC.

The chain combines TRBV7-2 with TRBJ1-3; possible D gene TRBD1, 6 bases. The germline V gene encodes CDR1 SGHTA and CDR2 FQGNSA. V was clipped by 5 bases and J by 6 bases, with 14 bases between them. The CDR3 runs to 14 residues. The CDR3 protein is CASSLRGWANTIYF. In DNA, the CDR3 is TGTGCCAGCAGCCTGAGGGGGTGGGCAAACACCATATATTTT.

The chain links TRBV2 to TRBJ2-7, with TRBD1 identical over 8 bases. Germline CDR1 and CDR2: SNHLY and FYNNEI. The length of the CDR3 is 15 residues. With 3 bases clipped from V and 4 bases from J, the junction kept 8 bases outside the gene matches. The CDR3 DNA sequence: TGTGCCAGCAGTGATGAGGCCAGGGGGCGGTACGAGCAGTACTTC. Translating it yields CASSDEARGRYEQYF.

CDR3 in amino acids: CASRADRLTQYF. The CDR3 DNA reads as TGTGCCAGCAGAGCCGACCGACTTACGCAGTATTTT. The chain joins TRBV28 to TRBJ2-3; no clear D. The germline V gene has CDR1 MDHEN and CDR2 SYDVKM. V lost 6 bases, J lost 8 bases, and 12 bases lay in between. This CDR3 comprises 12 residues.

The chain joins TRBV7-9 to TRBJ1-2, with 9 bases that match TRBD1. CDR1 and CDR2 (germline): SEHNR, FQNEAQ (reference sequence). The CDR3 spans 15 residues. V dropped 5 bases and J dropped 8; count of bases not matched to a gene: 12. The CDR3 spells CASSHFVTGGGGYTF. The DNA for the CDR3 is TGTGCCAGCAGCCACTTCGTGACAGGGGGTGGGGGCTACACCTTC.

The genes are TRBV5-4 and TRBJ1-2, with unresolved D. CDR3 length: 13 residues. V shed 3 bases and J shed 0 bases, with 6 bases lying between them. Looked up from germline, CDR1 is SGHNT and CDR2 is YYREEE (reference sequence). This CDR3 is CASSSQPNYGYTF. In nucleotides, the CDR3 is TGTGCCAGCAGCTCCCAACCTAACTATGGCTACACCTTC.

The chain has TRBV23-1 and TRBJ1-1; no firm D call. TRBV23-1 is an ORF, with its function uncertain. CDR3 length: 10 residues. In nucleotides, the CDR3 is TGCGACTCTGGGAGCACTGAAGCTTTCTTT. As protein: CDSGSTEAFF.

CDR3 nucleotides: TGTGCCAGCAGCTTGGACTGGAATGAAAAACTGTTTTTT. This encodes CASSLDWNEKLFF. V and J are TRBV27 and TRBJ1-4, with unresolved D. CDR1 is MNHEY and CDR2 is SMNVEV in the germline V gene (reference sequence). Trimming cost V 6 bases and J 5 bases, with 10 bases left between them. CDR3 length: 13 residues.

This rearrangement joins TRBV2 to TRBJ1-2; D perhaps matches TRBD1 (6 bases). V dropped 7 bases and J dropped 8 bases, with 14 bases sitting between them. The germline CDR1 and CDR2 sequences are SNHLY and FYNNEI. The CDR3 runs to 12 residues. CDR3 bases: TGTGCCAGCACCGCTCAGGGGCGGGGCTACACCTTC. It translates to CASTAQGRGYTF.

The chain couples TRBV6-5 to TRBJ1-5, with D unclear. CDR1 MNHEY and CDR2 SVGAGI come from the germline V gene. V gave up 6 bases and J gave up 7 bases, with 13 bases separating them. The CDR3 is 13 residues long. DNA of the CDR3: TGTGCCAGCAGGACCGATAGGTGGCAGCCCCAGCATTTT. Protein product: CASRTDRWQPQHF.

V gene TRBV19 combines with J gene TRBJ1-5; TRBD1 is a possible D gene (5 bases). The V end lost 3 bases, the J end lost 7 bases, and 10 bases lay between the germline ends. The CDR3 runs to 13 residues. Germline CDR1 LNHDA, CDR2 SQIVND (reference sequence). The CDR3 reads CASSMGGGQPQHF. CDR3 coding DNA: TGTGCCAGTAGTATGGGGGGGGGACAGCCCCAGCATTTT.

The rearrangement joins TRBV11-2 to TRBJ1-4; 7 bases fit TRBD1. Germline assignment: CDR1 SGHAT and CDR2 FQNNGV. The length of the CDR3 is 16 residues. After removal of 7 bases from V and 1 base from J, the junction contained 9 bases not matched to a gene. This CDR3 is CASTLGRGVTNEKLFF. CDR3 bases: TGTGCCAGCACCCTTGGCAGGGGGGTAACTAATGAAAAACTGTTTTTT.

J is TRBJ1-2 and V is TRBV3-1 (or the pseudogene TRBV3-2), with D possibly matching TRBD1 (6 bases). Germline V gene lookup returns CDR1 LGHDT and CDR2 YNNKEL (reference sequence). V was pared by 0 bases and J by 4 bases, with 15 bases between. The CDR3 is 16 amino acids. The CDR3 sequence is CASSQDSRGAGYGYTF. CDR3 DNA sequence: TGTGCCAGCAGCCAAGATTCGCGGGGGGCGGGCTATGGCTACACCTTC.

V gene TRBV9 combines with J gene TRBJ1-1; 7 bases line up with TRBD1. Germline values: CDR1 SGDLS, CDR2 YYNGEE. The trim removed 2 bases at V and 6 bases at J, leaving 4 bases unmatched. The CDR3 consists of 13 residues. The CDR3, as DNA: TGTGCCAGCAGCGTCCAGGGGGGTGCTGAAGCTTTCTTT. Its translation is CASSVQGGAEAFF.

The CDR3, as DNA: TGTGCCAGCAGTTACGGGACAGGGGGCACTGAAGCTTTCTTT. Amino acids: CASSYGTGGTEAFF. J is TRBJ1-1 and V is TRBV6-2 or TRBV6-3, with TRBD1 matching over 11 bases. V dropped 2 bases and J dropped 4; count of bases not matched to a gene: 0. CDR3 length: 14 residues. Germline CDR1 is MNHEY and CDR2 is SVGEGT.

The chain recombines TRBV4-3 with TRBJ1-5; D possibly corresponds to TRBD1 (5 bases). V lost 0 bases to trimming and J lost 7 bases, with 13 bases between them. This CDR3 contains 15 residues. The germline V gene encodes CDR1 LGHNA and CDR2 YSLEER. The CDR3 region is CASSQDQGFGQPQHF. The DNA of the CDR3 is TGCGCCAGCAGCCAAGATCAGGGCTTTGGGCAGCCCCAGCATTTT.

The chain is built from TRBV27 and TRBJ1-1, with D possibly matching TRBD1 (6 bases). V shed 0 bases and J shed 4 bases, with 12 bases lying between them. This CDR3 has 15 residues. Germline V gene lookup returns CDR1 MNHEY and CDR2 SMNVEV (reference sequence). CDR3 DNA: TGTGCCAGCAGTTTATCAGCAGGGGCCATCACTGAAGCTTTCTTT. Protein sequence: CASSLSAGAITEAFF.

The CDR3 loop is CASSPGLAAPDNEQFF. In nucleotides, the CDR3 is TGTGCCAGCTCACCGGGACTAGCCGCGCCCGACAATGAGCAGTTCTTC. The chain carries TRBV18 and TRBJ2-1, with 9 positions matching TRBD2. V gave up 3 bases and J gave up 5 bases; unmatched junction bases: 8. The CDR3 is 16 amino acids. The germline V gene has CDR1 KGHSH and CDR2 LQKENI.

The CDR3 region is CASSLEFRGGDYEQYF. CDR3 coding DNA: TGTGCCAGCAGCTTAGAATTCCGGGGGGGAGACTACGAGCAGTACTTC. The chain carries TRBV11-3 and TRBJ2-7; 8 bases align to TRBD2. CDR1 is SGHNT and CDR2 is YENEEA in the germline V gene. V lost 0 bases and J lost 3; bases outside the gene matches: 7. CDR3 length: 16 residues.

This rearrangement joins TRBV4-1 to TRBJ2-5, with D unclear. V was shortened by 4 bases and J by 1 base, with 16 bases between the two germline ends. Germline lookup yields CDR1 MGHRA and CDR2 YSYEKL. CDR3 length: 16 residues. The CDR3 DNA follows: TGCGCCAGCAGCCTCCCACCCGGACGGTCCCAAGAGACCCAGTACTTC. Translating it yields CASSLPPGRSQETQYF.

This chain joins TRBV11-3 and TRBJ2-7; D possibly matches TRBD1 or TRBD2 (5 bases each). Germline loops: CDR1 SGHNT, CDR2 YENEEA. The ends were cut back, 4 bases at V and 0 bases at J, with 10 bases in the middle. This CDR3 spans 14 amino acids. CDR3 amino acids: CASSWGRNSYEQYF. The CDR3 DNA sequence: TGTGCCAGCAGCTGGGGACGGAACTCCTACGAGCAGTACTTC.

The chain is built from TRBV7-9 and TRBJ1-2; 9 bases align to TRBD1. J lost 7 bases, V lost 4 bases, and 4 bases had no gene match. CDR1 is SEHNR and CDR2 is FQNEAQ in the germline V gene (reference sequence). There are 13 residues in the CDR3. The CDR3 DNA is TGTGCCAGCAGCTGGGGACAGGGCCCTGGCTACACCTTC. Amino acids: CASSWGQGPGYTF.

The CDR3 DNA reads as TGTGCCAGCAGCTCTCAAATAGCCGTCACCGGGGAGCTGTTTTTT. It specifies CASSSQIAVTGELFF. The chain employs TRBV7-6 and TRBJ2-2; no firm D call. Germline CDR1 SGHVS, CDR2 FNYEAQ. Trimming stripped 4 bases from V and 4 bases from J, with 13 bases between. CDR3 length equals 15 residues.

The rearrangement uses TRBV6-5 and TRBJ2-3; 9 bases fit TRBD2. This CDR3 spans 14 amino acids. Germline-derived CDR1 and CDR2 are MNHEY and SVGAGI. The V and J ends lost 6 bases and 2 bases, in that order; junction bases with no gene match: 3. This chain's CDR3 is CASSIAGVTDTQYF. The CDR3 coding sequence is TGTGCCAGCAGCATAGCGGGGGTCACAGATACGCAGTATTTT.

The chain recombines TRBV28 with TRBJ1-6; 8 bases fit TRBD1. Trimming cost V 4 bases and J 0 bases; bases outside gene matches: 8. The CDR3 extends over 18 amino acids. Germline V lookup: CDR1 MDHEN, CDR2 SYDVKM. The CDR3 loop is CASSSGTGGVSYNSPLHF. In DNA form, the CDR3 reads TGTGCCAGCAGTTCAGGGACAGGAGGGGTCTCCTATAATTCACCCCTCCACTTT.

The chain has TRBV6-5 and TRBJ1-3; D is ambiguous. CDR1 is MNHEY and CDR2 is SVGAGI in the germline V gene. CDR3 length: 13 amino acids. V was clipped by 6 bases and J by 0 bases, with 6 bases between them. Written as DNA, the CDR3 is TGTGCCAGCAGACTGTACTCTGGAAACACCATATATTTT. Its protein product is CASRLYSGNTIYF.